The text below deals with one TCR beta chain. This sample was included in a study of blood T cell repertoires in COVID-19. The protocol was immunoSEQ multiplex PCR, while the TCRdb copy is restricted to in-frame clones and leaves out a portion. Of approximately 120,000 clones in the sample, almost 85% were seen once. With V trimmed by 5 bases and J by 3 bases, 4 bases remained unmatched. This CDR3 has 14 amino acids. The germline CDR1 and CDR2 sequences are MNHEY and SVGEGT. The sequenced sample was peripheral blood. This sequence joins TRBV6-2 or TRBV6-3 and TRBJ2-3, with 8 positions matching TRBD2. The source of this sequence is a human donor in a cohort sampled during active COVID-19. CDR3 DNA sequence: TGTGCCAGCAGTAACACGGGGGGGACAGATACGCAGTATTTT. This sequence encodes CASSNTGGTDTQYF.